The present TCR beta chain was sequenced within a study of T cell responses to AZD1222 COVID-19 vaccine (dated by TCRdb to about 2021). Notes on the research overall: TCR sequencing was performed for roughly 250 trial participants, of whom roughly 200 were given two doses of AZD1222 and around 25 were given two doses of MenACWY control vaccine. Trial participants were enrolled by age into 18-55, 56-69 and 70-plus year subgroups, with around 140, 26 and 57 TCR-sequenced participants respectively.

Sample time point, as interpreted from the label and publication: about 28 days (+/-7) after the second vaccine dose. Because spike-specific TCR depth and breadth did not differ between the two schedules, AZD1222 recipients who got a second dose at roughly 4 weeks were pooled with those who got a second dose at roughly 12 weeks. Samples from vaccinated people were obtained from the UK trials COV001 and COV002, which included a single-blind randomized controlled phase 2/3 trial of AZD1222 (ChAdOx1 nCoV-19) in healthy adults. For TCRbeta chain sequencing, PBMC samples from trial participants were taken at day 0 and at day 28 after the second dose. Of note for this clone: Its antigen has not been determined. Base qualities are missing; no much larger clone stands one base away.

The CDR3 regions of human TCRbeta chains were subjected to immunosequencing. Under the source paper's analysis protocol: Repertoire TCRs were matched against a reference library of SARS-CoV-2-specific TCRs generated with the MIRA antigen-specificity platform. Breadth was defined as the fraction of unique TCRs that were SARS-CoV-2-associated. Depth was defined as the fraction of total T cells that were SARS-CoV-2-associated. Using the MIRA data, every spike-specific TCR was mapped to the spike region that the TCR reacted to and assigned to either a CD4 or a CD8 class. Log10-transformed breadth and depth values were compared by one-way ANOVA with Sidak's multiple comparisons tests. TCRdb holds this immuneACCESS table with in-frame rearrangements only. Some clones are missing; in checked studies, unresolved V genes explain under half, and the rest has no known cause. V, J and clone size are taken as reported in that table, and D and trimming were inferred from the DNA itself. This sample lists about 94,000 clones; 85% were detected once. The biggest ten clones account for 4.5% of the sample.

Per the germline V gene, SGHDN is the CDR1 and FVKESK is the CDR2. Inclusive of the bounding cysteine and phenylalanine, the CDR3 is 16 residues long. The DNA shown is the 48-base CDR3, in frame from base 1. V drops 4 bases and J drops 6 bases, leaving 22 bases in between. Study-wide conclusions, independent of this receptor: Only five to seven AZD1222 recipients were SARS-CoV-2 seropositive at baseline, limiting conclusions about previously exposed vaccinees. CD4 TCRs associated with the vaccine covered the entire spike protein, and the dominant responses were in regions 160-218 and 743-854. A significant rise in spike-specific TCR breadth and depth was observed after two AZD1222 doses relative to day 0 and relative to MenACWY recipients. Because no day 14 peak-response samples were available, the repertoires could be characterized only after the peak T cell response. Participants were mostly white British, with more females than males. The authors suggested clonal diversity may have been underestimated. In the small 56-69-year group, the increase in depth fell short of significance, most likely because of low power. Epitopes outside the regions mutated in the B.1.351 and B.1.1.7 variants were reportedly recognized by nearly half of the unique spike-specific TCRs.

The TCR was taken from an adult who received the AZD1222 COVID-19 vaccine. Source: peripheral blood, taken 28 days after the second AZD1222 dose. The sequence links TRBV14 to TRBJ2-7; the D segment is perhaps TRBD1 or TRBD2, each sharing 5 matched bases. The nucleotide sequence is given as TGTGCCAGCAGCCCCCTCGGGACGATTACGGTCGGCGAGCAGTACTTC. Its translation is CASSPLGTITVGEQYF. Joined to the reference TRBV14 and TRBJ2-7 proteins, this CDR3 gives the full variable domain: EAGVTQFPSHSVIEKGQTVTLRCDPISGHDNLYWYRRVMGKEIKFLLHFVKESKQDESGMPNNRFLAERTGGTYSTLKVQPAELEDSGVYFCASSPLGTITVGEQYFGPGTRLTVT.